This entry is about one TCR beta chain. CDR3 length: 15 residues. J lost 5 bases, V lost 6 bases, and 13 bases had no gene match. CDR1 is SNHLY, CDR2 FYNNEI, per germline. The data were taken from a study of radiotherapy plus CTLA-4 blockade in lung cancer. TCRdb keeps only in-frame clones here, not all; method: immunoSEQ multiplex PCR. The top ten clones hold 2.5% to 3.5% of a sample with about 97,000 clones, roughly 74% of them seen once. The TCR originated in a human donor with non-small cell lung cancer who had a partial response to radiotherapy plus ipilimumab. Some clones in this sample may be carry-over from other donors' samples. This chain connects TRBV2 to TRBJ2-7, with TRBD1 matching over 7 bases. The sample here was peripheral blood, taken from a patient treated with radiotherapy plus ipilimumab. The CDR3 DNA reads TGTGCCAGCAGACCCCCAGGGGGTGGAATTAACGAGCAGTACTTC. Translation: CASRPPGGGINEQYF.